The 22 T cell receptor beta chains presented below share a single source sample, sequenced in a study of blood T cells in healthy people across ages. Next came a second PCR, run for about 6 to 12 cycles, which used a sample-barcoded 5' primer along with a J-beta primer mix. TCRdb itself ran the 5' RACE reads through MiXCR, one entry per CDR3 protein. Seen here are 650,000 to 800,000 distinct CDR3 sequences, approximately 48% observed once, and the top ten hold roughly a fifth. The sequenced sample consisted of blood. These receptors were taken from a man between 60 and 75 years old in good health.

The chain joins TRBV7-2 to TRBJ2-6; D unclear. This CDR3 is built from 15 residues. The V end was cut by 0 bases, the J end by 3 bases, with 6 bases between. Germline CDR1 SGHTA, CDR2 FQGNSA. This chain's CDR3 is CASSLAGFGANVLTF. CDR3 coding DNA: TGTGCCAGCAGCTTAGCGGGTTTTGGGGCCAACGTCCTGACTTTC.

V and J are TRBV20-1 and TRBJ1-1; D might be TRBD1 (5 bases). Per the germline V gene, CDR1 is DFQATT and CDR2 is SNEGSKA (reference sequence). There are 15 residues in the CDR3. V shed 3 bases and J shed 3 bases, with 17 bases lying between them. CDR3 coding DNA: TGCAGTGCTAGTACGGGAGGGGTTGTAGACACTGAAGCTTTCTTT. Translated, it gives CSASTGGVVDTEAFF.

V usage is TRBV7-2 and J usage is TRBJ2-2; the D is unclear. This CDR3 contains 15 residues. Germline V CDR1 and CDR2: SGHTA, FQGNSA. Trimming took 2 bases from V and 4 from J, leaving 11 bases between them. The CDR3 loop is CASSLSSPGTGELFF. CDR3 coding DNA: TGTGCCAGCAGCTTATCGTCACCAGGCACCGGGGAGCTGTTTTTT.

Here the CDR3 DNA reads TGTGCCAGCAGTCCACGAGGCCGAGTGGGGTTGGAGACCCAGTACTTC. Protein sequence: CASSPRGRVGLETQYF. The chain has TRBV27 and TRBJ2-5; D gene uncertain. Germline V gives CDR1 MNHEY, CDR2 SMNVEV (reference sequence). The CDR3 has 16 amino acids. Trimming stripped 5 bases from V and 5 bases from J, with 21 bases between.

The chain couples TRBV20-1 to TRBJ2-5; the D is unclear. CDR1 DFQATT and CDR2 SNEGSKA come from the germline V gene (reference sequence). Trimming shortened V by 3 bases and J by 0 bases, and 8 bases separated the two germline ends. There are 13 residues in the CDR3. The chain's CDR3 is CSASHRNQETQYF. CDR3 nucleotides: TGCAGTGCTAGCCATAGGAACCAAGAGACCCAGTACTTC.

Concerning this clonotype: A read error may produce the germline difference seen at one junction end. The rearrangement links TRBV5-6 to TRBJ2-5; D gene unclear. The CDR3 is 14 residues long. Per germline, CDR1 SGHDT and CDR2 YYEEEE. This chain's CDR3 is CASSRRDTQETEYF. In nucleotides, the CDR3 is TGTGCCAGCAGCAGAAGAGACACACAAGAGACCGAGTACTTC.

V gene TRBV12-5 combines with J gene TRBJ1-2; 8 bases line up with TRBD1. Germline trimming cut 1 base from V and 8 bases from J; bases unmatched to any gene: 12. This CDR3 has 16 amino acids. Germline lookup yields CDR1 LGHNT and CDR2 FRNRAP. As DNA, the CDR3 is TGTGCTAGTGGTTTGGCCCCACCAGGGACAGGTTTCGGCTACACCTTC. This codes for CASGLAPPGTGFGYTF.

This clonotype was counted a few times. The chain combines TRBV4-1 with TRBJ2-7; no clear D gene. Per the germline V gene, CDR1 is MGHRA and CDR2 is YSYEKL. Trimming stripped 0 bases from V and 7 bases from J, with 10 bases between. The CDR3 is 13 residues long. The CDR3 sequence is CASSQDLVGEQYF. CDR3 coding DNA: TGCGCCAGCAGCCAAGATTTGGTGGGTGAGCAGTACTTC.

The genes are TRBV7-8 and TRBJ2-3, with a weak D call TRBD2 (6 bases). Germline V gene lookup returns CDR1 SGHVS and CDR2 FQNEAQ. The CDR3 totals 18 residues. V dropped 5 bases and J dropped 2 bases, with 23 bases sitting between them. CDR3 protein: CASSLKTSRDQSTDTQYF. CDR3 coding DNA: TGTGCCAGCAGCCTAAAGACTAGTCGGGATCAATCCACAGATACGCAGTATTTT.

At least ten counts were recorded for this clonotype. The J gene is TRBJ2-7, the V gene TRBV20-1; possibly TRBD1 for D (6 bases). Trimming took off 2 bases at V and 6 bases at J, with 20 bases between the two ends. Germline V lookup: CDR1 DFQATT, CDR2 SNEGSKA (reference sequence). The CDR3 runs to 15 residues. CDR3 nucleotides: TGCAGTGCTAGATCACTAGGGAACAGGGCGGCCGAGCAGTACTTC. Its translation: CSARSLGNRAAEQYF.

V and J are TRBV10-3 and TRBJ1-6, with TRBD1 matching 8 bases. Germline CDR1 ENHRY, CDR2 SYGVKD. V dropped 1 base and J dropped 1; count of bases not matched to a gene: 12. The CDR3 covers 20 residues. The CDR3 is CAISEWRGQASRSYNSPLHF. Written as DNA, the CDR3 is TGTGCCATCAGTGAGTGGCGGGGACAGGCTAGTCGGTCCTATAATTCACCCCTCCACTTT.

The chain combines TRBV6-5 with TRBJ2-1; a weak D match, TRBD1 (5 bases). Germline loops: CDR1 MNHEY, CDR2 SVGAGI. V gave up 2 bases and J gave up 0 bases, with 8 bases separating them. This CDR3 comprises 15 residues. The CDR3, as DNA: TGTGCCAGCAGTTACGACAGAAGCTCCTACAATGAGCAGTTCTTC. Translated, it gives CASSYDRSSYNEQFF.

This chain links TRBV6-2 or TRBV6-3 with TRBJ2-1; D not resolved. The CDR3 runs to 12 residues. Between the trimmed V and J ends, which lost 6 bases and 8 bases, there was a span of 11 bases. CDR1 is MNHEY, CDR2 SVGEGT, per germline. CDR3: CASSPPSDEQFF. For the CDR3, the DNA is TGTGCCAGCAGCCCGCCCTCCGATGAGCAGTTCTTC.

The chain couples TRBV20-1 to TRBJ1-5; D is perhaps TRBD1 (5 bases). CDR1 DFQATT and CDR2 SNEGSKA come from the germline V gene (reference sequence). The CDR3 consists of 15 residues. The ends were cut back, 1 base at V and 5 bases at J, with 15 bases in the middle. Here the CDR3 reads CSARGARGDDQPQHF. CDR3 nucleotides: TGCAGTGCTAGAGGAGCGCGAGGGGATGATCAGCCCCAGCATTTT.

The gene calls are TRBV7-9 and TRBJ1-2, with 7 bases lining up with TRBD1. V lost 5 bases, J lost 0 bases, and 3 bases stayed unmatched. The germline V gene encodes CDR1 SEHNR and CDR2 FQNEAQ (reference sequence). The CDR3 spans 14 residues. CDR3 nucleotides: TGTGCCAGCAGCGGAGGGACAGCTAACTATGGCTACACCTTC. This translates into CASSGGTANYGYTF.

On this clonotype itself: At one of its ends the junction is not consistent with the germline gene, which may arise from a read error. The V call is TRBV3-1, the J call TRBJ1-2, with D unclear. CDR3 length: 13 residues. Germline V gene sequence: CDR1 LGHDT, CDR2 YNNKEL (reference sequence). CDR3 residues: CVSSHPGTYGYTF. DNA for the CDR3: TGTGTCAGCAGTCATCCGGGAACCTATGGCTACACCTTC.

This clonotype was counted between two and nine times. In nucleotides, the CDR3 is TGCAGTGCCATATCTTCCGGACAGAGCTCCTACGAGCAGTACTTC. Amino acid sequence: CSAISSGQSSYEQYF. The chain joins TRBV20-1 to TRBJ2-7; TRBD1 is a possible D gene (6 bases). This CDR3 is 15 amino acids long. Per the germline V gene, CDR1 is DFQATT and CDR2 is SNEGSKA (reference sequence). V was clipped by 6 bases and J by 0 bases, with 18 bases between them.

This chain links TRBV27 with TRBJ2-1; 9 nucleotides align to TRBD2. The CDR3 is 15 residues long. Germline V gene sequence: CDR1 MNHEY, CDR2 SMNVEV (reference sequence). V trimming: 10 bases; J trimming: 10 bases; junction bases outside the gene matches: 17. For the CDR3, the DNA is TGTGCCACATGGGAGGCGGGGGGGCAAAGGTACGAGCAGTTCTTC. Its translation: CATWEAGGQRYEQFF.

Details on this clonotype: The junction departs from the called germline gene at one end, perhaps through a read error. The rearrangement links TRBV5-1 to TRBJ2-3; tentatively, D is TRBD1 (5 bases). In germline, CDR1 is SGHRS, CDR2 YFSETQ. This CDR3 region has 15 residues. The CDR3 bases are TGCGCCGGCAGCCCAGGGTTATTAAATGAAGATACGCAGTATTTT. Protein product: CAGSPGLLNEDTQYF.

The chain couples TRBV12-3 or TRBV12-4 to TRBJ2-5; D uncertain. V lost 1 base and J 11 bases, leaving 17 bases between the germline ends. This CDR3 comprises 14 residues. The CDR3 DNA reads TGTGCCAGCAGTTTAGGAACGCCTCACAATGAGCAGTACTTC. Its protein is CASSLGTPHNEQYF.

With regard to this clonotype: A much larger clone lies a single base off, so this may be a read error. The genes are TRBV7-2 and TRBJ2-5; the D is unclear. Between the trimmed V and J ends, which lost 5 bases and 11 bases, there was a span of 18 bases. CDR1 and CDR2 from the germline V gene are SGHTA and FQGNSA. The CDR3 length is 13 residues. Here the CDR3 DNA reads TGTGCCAGCAGCCCGCTATCCCGAAATGAGCAGTACTTC. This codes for CASSPLSRNEQYF.

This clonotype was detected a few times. The CDR3 coding sequence is TGCAGTGGTTCGGGGGGGCCCTCGTTAACAGATACGCAGTATTTT. As protein: CSGSGGPSLTDTQYF. The rearrangement links TRBV20-1 to TRBJ2-3, with 8 bases fitting TRBD2. J was trimmed by 3 bases and V by 7 bases; bases with no gene match: 12. The CDR3 contains 15 residues. Germline V gene sequence: CDR1 DFQATT, CDR2 SNEGSKA (reference sequence).